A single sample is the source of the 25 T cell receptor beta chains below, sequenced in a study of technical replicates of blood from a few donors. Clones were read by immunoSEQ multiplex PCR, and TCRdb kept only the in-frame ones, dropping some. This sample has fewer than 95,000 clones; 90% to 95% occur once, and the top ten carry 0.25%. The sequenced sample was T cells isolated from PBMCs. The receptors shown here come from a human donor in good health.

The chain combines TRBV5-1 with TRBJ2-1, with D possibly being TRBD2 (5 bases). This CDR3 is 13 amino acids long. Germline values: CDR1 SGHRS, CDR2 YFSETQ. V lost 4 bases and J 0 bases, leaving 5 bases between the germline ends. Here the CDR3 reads CASSRDSYNEQFF. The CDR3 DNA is TGCGCCAGCAGCCGGGACTCCTACAATGAGCAGTTCTTC.

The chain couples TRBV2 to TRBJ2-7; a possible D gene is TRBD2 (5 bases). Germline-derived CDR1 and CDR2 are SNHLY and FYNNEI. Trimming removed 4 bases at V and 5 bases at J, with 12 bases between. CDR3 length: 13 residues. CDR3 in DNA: TGTGCCAGCAGTGTGGGAGAGGTCCACGAGCAGTACTTC. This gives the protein CASSVGEVHEQYF.

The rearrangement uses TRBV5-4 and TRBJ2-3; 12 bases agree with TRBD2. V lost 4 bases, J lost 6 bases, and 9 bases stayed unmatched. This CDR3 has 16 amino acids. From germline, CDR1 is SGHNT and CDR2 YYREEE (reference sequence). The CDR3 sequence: CASSSSLAGGMDTQYF. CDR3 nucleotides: TGTGCCAGCAGCAGTAGTCTAGCGGGAGGGATGGATACGCAGTATTTT.

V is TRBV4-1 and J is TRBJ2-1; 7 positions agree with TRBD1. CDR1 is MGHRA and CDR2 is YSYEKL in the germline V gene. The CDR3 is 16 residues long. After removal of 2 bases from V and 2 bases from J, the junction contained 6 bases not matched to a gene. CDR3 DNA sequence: TGCGCCAGCAGCCAACCGGGACAGAGAACCTACAATGAGCAGTTCTTC. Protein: CASSQPGQRTYNEQFF.

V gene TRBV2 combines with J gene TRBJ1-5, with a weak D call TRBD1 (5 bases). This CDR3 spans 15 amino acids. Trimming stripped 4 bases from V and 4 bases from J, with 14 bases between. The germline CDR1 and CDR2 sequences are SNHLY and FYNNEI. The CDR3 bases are TGTGCCAGCAGTGGGGGCCCGGAGTTGAATCAGCCCCAGCATTTT. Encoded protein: CASSGGPELNQPQHF.

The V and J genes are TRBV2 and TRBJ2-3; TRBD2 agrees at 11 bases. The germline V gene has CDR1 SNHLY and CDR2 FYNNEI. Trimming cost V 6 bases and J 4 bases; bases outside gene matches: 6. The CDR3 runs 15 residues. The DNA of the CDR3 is TGTGCCAGCAGCCAGACTAGCGGGACCGCAGATACGCAGTATTTT. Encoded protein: CASSQTSGTADTQYF.

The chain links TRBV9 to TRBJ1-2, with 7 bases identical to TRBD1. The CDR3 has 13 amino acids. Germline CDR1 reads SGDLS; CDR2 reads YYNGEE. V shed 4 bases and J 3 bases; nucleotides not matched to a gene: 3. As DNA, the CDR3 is TGTGCCAGCAGCACAGGGGATCACTATGGCTACACCTTC. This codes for CASSTGDHYGYTF.

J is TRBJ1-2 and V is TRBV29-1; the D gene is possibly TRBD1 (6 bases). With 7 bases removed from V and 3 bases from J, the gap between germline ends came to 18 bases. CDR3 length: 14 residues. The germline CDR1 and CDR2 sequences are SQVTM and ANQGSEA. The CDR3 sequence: CSAVASPGDYGYTF. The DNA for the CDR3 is TGCAGCGCCGTAGCCTCGCCAGGGGACTATGGCTACACCTTC.

CDR3 sequence reads: CAWSLVHSGYTF. The CDR3 coding sequence is TGTGCCTGGAGTTTAGTTCACAGTGGCTACACCTTC. This chain uses TRBV30 with TRBJ1-2, with D hard to call. The germline gives CDR1 GTSNPN, CDR2 SVGIG (reference sequence). The CDR3 covers 12 residues. V gave up 2 bases and J gave up 7 bases, with 11 bases separating them. Based on the CDR3 plus reference TRBV30 and TRBJ1-2, the full variable domain is SQTIHQWPATLVQPVGSPLSLECTVEGTSNPNLYWYRQAAGRGLQLLFYSVGIGQISSEVPQNLSASRPQDRQFILSSKKLLLSDSGFYLCAWSLVHSGYTFGSGTRLTVV.

CDR3 in amino acids: CASSMPLTRYYGYTF. CDR3 sequence (DNA): TGTGCCAGTAGTATGCCTCTAACCAGGTACTATGGCTACACCTTC. The rearrangement uses TRBV19 and TRBJ1-2, with D unresolved. The CDR3 is made up of 15 amino acids. Trimming took 3 bases from V and 3 from J, leaving 14 bases between them. The germline gives CDR1 LNHDA, CDR2 SQIVND (reference sequence). The variable domain in full, completed from reference TRBV19 and TRBJ1-2, reads DGGITQSPKYLFRKEGQNVTLSCEQNLNHDAMYWYRQDPGQGLRLIYYSQIVNDFQKGDIAEGYSVSREKKESFPLTVTSAQKNPTAFYLCASSMPLTRYYGYTFGSGTRLTVV.

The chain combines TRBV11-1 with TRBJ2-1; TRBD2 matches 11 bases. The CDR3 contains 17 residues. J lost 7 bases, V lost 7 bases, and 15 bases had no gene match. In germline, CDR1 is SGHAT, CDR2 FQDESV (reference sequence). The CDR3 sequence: CASTQIRLAGSRNEQFF. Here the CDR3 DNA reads TGTGCCAGCACCCAAATTAGACTAGCGGGGAGTAGGAATGAGCAGTTCTTC.

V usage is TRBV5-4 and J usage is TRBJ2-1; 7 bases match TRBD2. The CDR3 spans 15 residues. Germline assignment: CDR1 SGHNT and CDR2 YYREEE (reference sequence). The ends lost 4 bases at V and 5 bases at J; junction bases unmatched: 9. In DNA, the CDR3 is TGTGCCAGCAGCCTTCGGGACTATTCCCACAATGAGCAGTTCTTC. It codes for CASSLRDYSHNEQFF.

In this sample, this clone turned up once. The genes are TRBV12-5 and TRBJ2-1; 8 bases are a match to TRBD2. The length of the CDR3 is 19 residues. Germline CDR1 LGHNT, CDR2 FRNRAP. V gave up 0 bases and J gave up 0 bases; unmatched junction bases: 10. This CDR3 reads CASGLVVAESGSSYNEQFF. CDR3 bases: TGTGCTAGTGGTTTGGTGGTGGCCGAGAGCGGGAGCTCCTACAATGAGCAGTTCTTC.

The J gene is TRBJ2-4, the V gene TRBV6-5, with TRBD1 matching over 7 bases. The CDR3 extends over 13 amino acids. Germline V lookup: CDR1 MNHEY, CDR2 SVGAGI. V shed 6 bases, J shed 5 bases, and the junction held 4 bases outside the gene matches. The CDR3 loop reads CASSNRGENIQYF. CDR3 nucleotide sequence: TGTGCCAGCAGCAACAGGGGTGAAAACATTCAGTACTTC.

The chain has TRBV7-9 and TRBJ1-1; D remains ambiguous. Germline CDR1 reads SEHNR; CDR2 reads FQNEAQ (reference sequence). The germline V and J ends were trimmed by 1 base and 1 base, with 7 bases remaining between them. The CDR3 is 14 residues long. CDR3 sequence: CASSLVRGNTEAFF. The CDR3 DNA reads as TGTGCCAGCAGCTTAGTACGCGGGAACACTGAAGCTTTCTTT.

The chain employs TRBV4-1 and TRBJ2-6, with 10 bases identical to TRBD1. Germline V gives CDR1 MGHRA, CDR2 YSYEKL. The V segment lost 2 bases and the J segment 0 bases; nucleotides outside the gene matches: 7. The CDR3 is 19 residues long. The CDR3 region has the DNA TGCGCCAGCAGCCAACCCCGGACAGGGGGAAGCTCTGGGGCCAACGTCCTGACTTTC. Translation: CASSQPRTGGSSGANVLTF.

CDR3 sequence: CASSLVLSLAGVEQFF. CDR3 DNA: TGCGCCAGCAGCTTGGTATTATCGCTAGCGGGAGTGGAGCAGTTCTTC. The chain recombines TRBV5-1 with TRBJ2-1, with TRBD2 identical over 10 bases. Germline V lookup: CDR1 SGHRS, CDR2 YFSETQ. V was pared by 0 bases and J by 10 bases, with 10 bases of the junction left unmatched. The CDR3 totals 16 residues.

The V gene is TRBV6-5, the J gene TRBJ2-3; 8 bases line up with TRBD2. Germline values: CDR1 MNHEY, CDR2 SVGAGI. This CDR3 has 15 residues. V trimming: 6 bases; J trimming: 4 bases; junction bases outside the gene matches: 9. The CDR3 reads CASRGWAGGADTQYF. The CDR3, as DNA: TGTGCCAGCAGGGGTTGGGCGGGAGGTGCAGATACGCAGTATTTT.

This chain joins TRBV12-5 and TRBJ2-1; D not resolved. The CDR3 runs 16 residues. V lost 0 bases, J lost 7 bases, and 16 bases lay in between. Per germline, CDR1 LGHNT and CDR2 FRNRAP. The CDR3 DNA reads TGTGCTAGTGGTTTGGTACTCGCCGCCGGGTCAAATGAGCAGTTCTTC. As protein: CASGLVLAAGSNEQFF.

The CDR3 DNA follows: TGTGCCAGCAGCTCCCTATTACAGGGGGAGGACACTGAAGCTTTCTTT. Its protein is CASSSLLQGEDTEAFF. The rearrangement uses TRBV5-6 and TRBJ1-1; TRBD1 matches at 8 bases. Trimming took 3 bases from V and 3 from J; bases not matched to a gene: 10. CDR1 SGHDT and CDR2 YYEEEE come from the germline V gene. The CDR3 consists of 16 residues.

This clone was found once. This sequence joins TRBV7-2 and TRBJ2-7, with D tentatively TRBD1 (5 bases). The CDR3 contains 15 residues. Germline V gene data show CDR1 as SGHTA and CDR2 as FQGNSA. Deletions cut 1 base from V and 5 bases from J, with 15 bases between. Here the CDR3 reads CASSLEAGRWHEQYF. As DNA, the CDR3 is TGTGCCAGCAGCTTAGAAGCAGGGCGTTGGCACGAGCAGTACTTC. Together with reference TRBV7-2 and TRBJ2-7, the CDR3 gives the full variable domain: GAGVSQSPSNKVTEKGKDVELRCDPISGHTALYWYRQSLGQGLEFLIYFQGNSAPDKSGLPSDRFSAERTGGSVSTLTIQRTQQEDSAVYLCASSLEAGRWHEQYFGPGTRLTVT.

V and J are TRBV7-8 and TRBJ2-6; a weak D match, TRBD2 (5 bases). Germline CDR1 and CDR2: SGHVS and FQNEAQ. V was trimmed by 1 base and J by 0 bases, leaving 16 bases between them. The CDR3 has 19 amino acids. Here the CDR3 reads CASSLVPGFRSSGANVLTF. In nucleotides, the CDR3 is TGTGCCAGCAGCTTAGTTCCGGGGTTTCGGTCCTCTGGGGCCAACGTCCTGACTTTC.

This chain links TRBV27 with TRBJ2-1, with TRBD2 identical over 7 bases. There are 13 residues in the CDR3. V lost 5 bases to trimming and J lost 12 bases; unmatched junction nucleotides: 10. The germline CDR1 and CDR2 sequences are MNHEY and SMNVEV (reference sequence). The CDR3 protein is CASSTPGGIRQFF. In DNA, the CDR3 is TGTGCCAGCAGTACCCCGGGGGGAATTCGGCAGTTCTTC.

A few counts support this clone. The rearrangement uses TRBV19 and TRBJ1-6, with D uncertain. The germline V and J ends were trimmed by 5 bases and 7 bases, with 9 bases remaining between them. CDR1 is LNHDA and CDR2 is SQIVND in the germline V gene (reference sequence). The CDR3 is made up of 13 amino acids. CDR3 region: CASSRQANSPLHF. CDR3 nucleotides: TGTGCCAGTAGTCGGCAGGCCAATTCACCCCTCCACTTT.

The CDR3 sequence is CASSYPGAVTEAFF. The CDR3 nucleotides read TGTGCCAGCAGTTACCCCGGAGCGGTAACTGAAGCTTTCTTT. The V and J genes are TRBV6-5 and TRBJ1-1; D gene unclear. Trimming shortened V by 2 bases and J by 5 bases, and 12 bases separated the two germline ends. Germline loops: CDR1 MNHEY, CDR2 SVGAGI. The CDR3 runs 14 residues.